The 27 T cell receptor beta chains listed next were all sequenced from one sample in a study of blood T cell repertoires in COVID-19. Sequencing was performed with immunoSEQ multiplex PCR; in TCRdb, only in-frame clones are kept and a portion is missing. The repertoire holds roughly 250,000 clones, with roughly 90% as singletons. Sequenced input: peripheral blood. The receptors were gathered from a man aged 25-40 years with acute or convalescent COVID-19.

The chain recombines TRBV27 with TRBJ1-2; the D is unclear. CDR3 size: 13 residues. V gave up 0 bases and J gave up 5 bases, with 7 bases separating them. Per the germline V gene, CDR1 is MNHEY and CDR2 is SMNVEV (reference sequence). In DNA, the CDR3 is TGTGCCAGCAGTTTATCGGCAGTATATGGCTACACCTTC. Its translation is CASSLSAVYGYTF.

V is TRBV15 and J is TRBJ2-5; 11 nucleotides agree with TRBD2. CDR3 size: 15 residues. Losses at the gene ends were 3 bases for V and 5 bases for J; bases not matched to a gene: 5. Germline assignment: CDR1 LNHNV and CDR2 YYDKDF (reference sequence). CDR3 residues: CATSSTSGGRETQYF. The CDR3 DNA sequence: TGTGCCACCAGCAGTACTAGCGGGGGTAGGGAGACCCAGTACTTC.

V gene TRBV7-6 combines with J gene TRBJ2-2; possibly TRBD1 for D (6 bases). The CDR3 is 15 amino acids. Germline V gene lookup returns CDR1 SGHVS and CDR2 FNYEAQ. Between the trimmed V and J ends, which lost 7 bases and 6 bases, there was a span of 18 bases. The CDR3 bases are TGTGCCAGCACCGCGGACAGCCTTTTCGCCGGGGAGCTGTTTTTT. Translation: CASTADSLFAGELFF. Full variable domain (outside the CDR3, taken from reference TRBV7-6 and TRBJ2-2): GAGVSQSPRYKVTKRGQDVALRCDPISGHVSLYWYRQALGQGPEFLTYFNYEAQQDKSGLPNDRFSAERPEGSISTLTIQRTEQRDSAMYRCASTADSLFAGELFFGEGSRLTVL.

The CDR3 protein is CASSQHIPYEQYF. In nucleotides, the CDR3 is TGTGCCAGCAGCCAACACATCCCCTACGAGCAGTACTTC. This chain links TRBV3-1 (or the pseudogene TRBV3-2) with TRBJ2-7, with D unclear. Trimming took off 2 bases at V and 2 bases at J, with 7 bases between the two ends. CDR1 and CDR2 from the germline V gene are LGHDT and YNNKEL (reference sequence). There are 13 residues in the CDR3.

This sequence joins TRBV9 and TRBJ1-6, with D unresolved. The CDR3 sequence is 15 residues long. Germline CDR1 reads SGDLS; CDR2 reads YYNGEE. The germline V and J ends were trimmed by 4 bases and 4 bases, with 12 bases remaining between them. In DNA, the CDR3 is TGTGCCAGCAGCTTAGGGCAGGAATATAATTCACCCCTCCACTTT. Amino acids: CASSLGQEYNSPLHF. Using reference TRBV9 and TRBJ1-6 for the parts outside the CDR3, the full variable domain is DSGVTQTPKHLITATGQRVTLRCSPRSGDLSVYWYQQSLDQGLQFLIQYYNGEERAKGNILERFSAQQFPDLHSELNLSSLELGDSALYFCASSLGQEYNSPLHFGNGTRLTVT.

The CDR3 DNA follows: TGCGCCAGCAGCCAAGATATGGCGGGGATGGCAGGTGCTTTCTTT. It specifies CASSQDMAGMAGAFF. The chain uses TRBV4-1 and TRBJ1-1; no reliable D call. The germline gives CDR1 MGHRA, CDR2 YSYEKL. The CDR3 consists of 15 residues. The germline V and J ends were trimmed by 0 bases and 11 bases, with 19 bases remaining between them.

This clone was observed a single time. V is TRBV6-5 and J is TRBJ1-2; possible D gene TRBD1, 5 bases. The ends were cut back, 2 bases at V and 3 bases at J, with 10 bases in the middle. The germline CDR1 and CDR2 sequences are MNHEY and SVGAGI. This CDR3 has 14 amino acids. The CDR3 DNA is TGTGCCAGCAGTTACGGGGGGTCGGACTATGGCTACACCTTC. Its protein is CASSYGGSDYGYTF.

The V gene is TRBV5-4, the J gene TRBJ2-1; tentatively, D is TRBD1 (6 bases). The CDR3 length is 14 residues. Germline CDR1 reads SGHNT; CDR2 reads YYREEE (reference sequence). Trimming removed 2 bases at V and 5 bases at J, with 11 bases between. The CDR3: CASSFWGRDNEQFF. The CDR3 DNA is TGTGCCAGCAGCTTTTGGGGGCGCGACAATGAGCAGTTCTTC.

The V and J genes are TRBV4-1 and TRBJ2-7; TRBD2 aligns across 10 bases. With V trimmed by 2 bases and J by 0 bases, 10 bases remained unmatched. The length of the CDR3 is 18 residues. Per germline, CDR1 MGHRA and CDR2 YSYEKL. The CDR3 loop reads CASSQRLAGVGGSYEQYF. For the CDR3, the DNA is TGCGCCAGCAGCCAAAGGCTAGCGGGAGTGGGTGGCTCCTACGAGCAGTACTTC.

The chain links TRBV15 to TRBJ1-6, with TRBD1 identical over 8 bases. The CDR3 has 16 residues. J was trimmed by 8 bases and V by 1 base; bases with no gene match: 7. CDR1 and CDR2 (germline): LNHNV, YYDKDF (reference sequence). The CDR3 DNA follows: TGTGCCACCAGCAGAGGAGACGGGACAGGACATTCACCCCTCCACTTT. It encodes CATSRGDGTGHSPLHF.

The chain uses TRBV28 and TRBJ2-3; D call uncertain. This CDR3 region has 17 residues. Germline V gives CDR1 MDHEN, CDR2 SYDVKM. The V end lost 5 bases, the J end lost 7 bases, and 25 bases lay between the germline ends. CDR3 DNA sequence: TGTGCCAGCAGTCCTCCCTACGTAGCAGAGCTATCTAATACGCAGTATTTT. Translation: CASSPPYVAELSNTQYF.

In this sample, this clone turned up once. The chain has TRBV7-9 and TRBJ2-2, with 10 bases fitting TRBD1. J lost 5 bases, V lost 5 bases, and 5 bases had no gene match. The length of the CDR3 is 15 residues. CDR1 is SEHNR, CDR2 FQNEAQ, per germline (reference sequence). CDR3 DNA sequence: TGTGCCAGCAGCGAAGACAGGGGGCGAACCGGGGAGCTGTTTTTT. Encoded protein: CASSEDRGRTGELFF.

The gene calls are TRBV3-1 (or the pseudogene TRBV3-2) and TRBJ2-1; tentatively, D is TRBD1 (5 bases). There are 14 residues in the CDR3. Germline V gene sequence: CDR1 LGHDT, CDR2 YNNKEL (reference sequence). Trimming left V 4 bases short and J 7 bases short, with 14 bases between. DNA of the CDR3: TGTGCCAGCAGCCCAGGGAACGGAAGGAATGAGCAGTTCTTC. Translated, it gives CASSPGNGRNEQFF.

J is TRBJ1-3 and V is TRBV9; a weak D match, TRBD1 (5 bases). Per germline, CDR1 SGDLS and CDR2 YYNGEE. This CDR3 comprises 14 residues. The V gene lost 6 bases and the J gene lost 5 bases, with 15 bases spanning the gap. The CDR3 DNA reads as TGTGCCAGCACCCCGACGACAGCCCGAAACACCATATATTTT. Translated: CASTPTTARNTIYF.

CDR3 residues: CASSLAQTGTTSYEQYF. The CDR3 DNA is TGCGCCAGCAGCTTGGCCCAAACCGGGACTACCTCCTACGAGCAGTACTTC. This chain uses TRBV5-1 with TRBJ2-7; 7 positions agree with TRBD2. The V gene end was trimmed by 0 bases and the J gene end by 0 bases; junction bases not matched to a gene: 9. The V gene's germline CDR1 is SGHRS and CDR2 YFSETQ. This CDR3 region has 17 residues. Filled out from reference TRBV5-1 and TRBJ2-7, the complete variable domain reads KAGVTQTPRYLIKTRGQQVTLSCSPISGHRSVSWYQQTPGQGLQFLFEYFSETQRNKGNFPGRFSGRQFSNSRSEMNVSTLELGDSALYLCASSLAQTGTTSYEQYFGPGTRLTVT.

The CDR3 DNA follows: TGTGCCAGCTCACCACAAAGGACTATACCGAACACCGGGGAGCTGTTTTTT. Translating gives CASSPQRTIPNTGELFF. The chain has TRBV18 and TRBJ2-2; TRBD2 might be the D (6 bases). Germline V lookup: CDR1 KGHSH, CDR2 LQKENI. The CDR3 sequence is 17 residues long. V was shortened by 1 base and J by 0 bases, with 12 bases between the two germline ends.

The chain is built from TRBV7-6 and TRBJ1-2; D not certain. The germline V and J ends were trimmed by 4 bases and 8 bases, with 20 bases remaining between them. Looked up from germline, CDR1 is SGHVS and CDR2 is FNYEAQ. The CDR3 has 15 amino acids. The CDR3 sequence is CASSSTTGATGGYTF. The CDR3 DNA sequence: TGTGCCAGCAGCTCGACAACGGGAGCAACGGGAGGCTACACCTTC.

V gene TRBV9 combines with J gene TRBJ2-2; 7 bases map to TRBD1. V dropped 4 bases and J dropped 4; count of bases not matched to a gene: 4. Germline CDR1 reads SGDLS; CDR2 reads YYNGEE. The CDR3 totals 14 residues. The CDR3 DNA is TGTGCCAGCAGCCCAGGGACAGCCACCGGGGAGCTGTTTTTT. Translation: CASSPGTATGELFF.

The chain recombines TRBV20-1 with TRBJ2-7; possibly TRBD1 for D (6 bases). Germline V gene lookup returns CDR1 DFQATT and CDR2 SNEGSKA (reference sequence). The CDR3 is 13 amino acids. Trimming cost V 3 bases and J 2 bases, with 11 bases left between them. The CDR3 bases are TGCAGTGCTAGTGTTGGGGGCCCCTACGAGCAGTACTTC. This gives the protein CSASVGGPYEQYF.

The chain combines TRBV27 with TRBJ2-5; 11 bases match TRBD2. The CDR3 has 16 amino acids. Germline CDR1 MNHEY, CDR2 SMNVEV (reference sequence). Trimming took 5 bases from V and 4 from J; bases not matched to a gene: 9. Here the CDR3 DNA reads TGTGCCAGCAGTCCGACTAGCGGGATAATAAGAGAGACCCAGTACTTC. The encoded protein is CASSPTSGIIRETQYF.

The chain carries TRBV10-3 and TRBJ1-5; TRBD1 is a possible D gene (5 bases). Trimming left V 10 bases short and J 7 bases short, with 14 bases between. This CDR3 is 12 amino acids long. Germline V CDR1 and CDR2: ENHRY, SYGVKD. CDR3 sequence: CATGGAEQPQHF. In DNA, the CDR3 is TGTGCCACTGGAGGGGCGGAACAGCCCCAGCATTTT.

V is TRBV19 and J is TRBJ1-4; TRBD1 is a possible D gene (5 bases). Germline loops: CDR1 LNHDA, CDR2 SQIVND (reference sequence). The ends were cut back, 10 bases at V and 8 bases at J, with 20 bases in the middle. There are 14 residues in the CDR3. The CDR3: CATKQGHSREKLFF. CDR3 nucleotides: TGTGCCACTAAGCAGGGTCACTCTCGCGAAAAACTGTTTTTT.

This chain connects TRBV6-1 to TRBJ2-1; 11 bases fit TRBD1. The CDR3 is 18 residues long. Per germline, CDR1 MNHNS and CDR2 SASEGT. Trimming cost V 2 bases and J 4 bases; bases outside gene matches: 10. The CDR3 protein is CASSENYGGTGGYNEQFF. CDR3 DNA: TGTGCCAGCAGTGAAAATTATGGAGGGACAGGGGGGTACAATGAGCAGTTCTTC.

In this sample, this clone turned up a few times. The CDR3 is CATSGQGNTEAFF. The CDR3 region has the DNA TGTGCCACCTCCGGCCAGGGAAACACTGAAGCTTTCTTT. The chain has TRBV18 and TRBJ1-1; possibly TRBD1 for D (5 bases). The ends were cut back, 10 bases at V and 2 bases at J, with 14 bases in the middle. The length of the CDR3 is 13 residues. In germline, CDR1 is KGHSH, CDR2 LQKENI.

The gene calls are TRBV28 and TRBJ2-7; 11 bases match TRBD1. Germline CDR1 and CDR2: MDHEN and SYDVKM. This CDR3 region has 15 residues. With 6 bases clipped from V and 5 bases from J, the junction kept 9 bases outside the gene matches. The CDR3 loop is CASREGTGGKNEQYF. The CDR3 bases are TGTGCCAGCAGGGAAGGGACAGGGGGGAAGAACGAGCAGTACTTC.

The chain links TRBV7-8 to TRBJ1-3; D is unresolved. V lost 5 bases, J lost 4 bases, and 18 bases lay in between. The CDR3 has 16 amino acids. Per germline, CDR1 SGHVS and CDR2 FQNEAQ. The CDR3 bases are TGTGCCAGCAGCCAGTCGTCAGCGCTCCCGGGAAACACCATATATTTT. Translated: CASSQSSALPGNTIYF.

The V gene is TRBV30, the J gene TRBJ1-4, with 7 bases fitting TRBD1. CDR1 GTSNPN and CDR2 SVGIG come from the germline V gene (reference sequence). CDR3 length: 11 amino acids. V trimming: 7 bases; J trimming: 10 bases; junction bases outside the gene matches: 6. This CDR3 reads CALQGTGKLFF. For the CDR3, the DNA is TGTGCCTTACAGGGGACGGGAAAACTGTTTTTT.